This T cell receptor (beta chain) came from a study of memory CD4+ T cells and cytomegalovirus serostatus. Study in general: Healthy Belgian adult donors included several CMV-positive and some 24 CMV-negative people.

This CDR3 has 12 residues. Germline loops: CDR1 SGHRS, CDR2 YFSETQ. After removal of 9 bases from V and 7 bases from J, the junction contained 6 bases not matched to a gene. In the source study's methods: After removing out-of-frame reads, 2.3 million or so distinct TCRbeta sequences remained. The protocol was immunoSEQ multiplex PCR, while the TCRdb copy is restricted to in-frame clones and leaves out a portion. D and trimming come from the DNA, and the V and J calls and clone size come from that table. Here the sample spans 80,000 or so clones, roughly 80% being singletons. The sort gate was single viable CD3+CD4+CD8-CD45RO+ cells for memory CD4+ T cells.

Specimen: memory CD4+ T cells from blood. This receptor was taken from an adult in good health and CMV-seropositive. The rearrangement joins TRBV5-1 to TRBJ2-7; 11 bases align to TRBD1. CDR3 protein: CATGTGGGEQYF. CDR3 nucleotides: TGCGCCACCGGGACAGGGGGTGGTGAGCAGTACTTC.